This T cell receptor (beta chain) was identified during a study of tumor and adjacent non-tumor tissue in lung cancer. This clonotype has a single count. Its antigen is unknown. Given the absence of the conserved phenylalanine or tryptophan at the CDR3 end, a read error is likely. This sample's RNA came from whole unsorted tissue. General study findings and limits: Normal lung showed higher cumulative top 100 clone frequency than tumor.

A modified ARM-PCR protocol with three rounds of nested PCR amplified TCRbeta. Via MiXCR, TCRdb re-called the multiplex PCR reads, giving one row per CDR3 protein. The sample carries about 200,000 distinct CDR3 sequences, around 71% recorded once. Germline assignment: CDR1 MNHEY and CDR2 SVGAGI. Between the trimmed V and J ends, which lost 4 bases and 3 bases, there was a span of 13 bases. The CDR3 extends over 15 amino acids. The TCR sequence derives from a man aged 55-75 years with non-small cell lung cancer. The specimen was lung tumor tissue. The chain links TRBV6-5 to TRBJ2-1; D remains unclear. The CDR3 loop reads CASSSHSSLYNEQFS. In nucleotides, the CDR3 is TGTGCCAGCAGTTCCCACAGTAGTCTCTACAATGAGCAGTTCTCC.